This TCR beta chain was recorded in a study of T cells after yellow fever vaccination. Study results and caveats: Most primary-vaccination clones reappeared after the booster (approximately 97% CD4, roughly 88% CD8).

This clonotype was counted ten times or more. Its antigen is unidentified. For TCR, cDNA came from 5'RACE template switching, which added a universal primer site and UMIs. One entry per CDR3 protein results from TCRdb running MiXCR on the 5' RACE reads. The sample lists about 360,000 distinct CDR3 sequences, about 6% occurring once. Trimming stripped 4 bases from V and 1 base from J, with 9 bases between. CDR3 length: 14 amino acids. Germline V lookup: CDR1 LNHNV, CDR2 YYDKDF (reference sequence). The specimen was PBMCs, collected 5 days after the yellow fever booster vaccination. The clonotype comes from a man aged 25-45 years who received the YFV17D yellow fever vaccine. The chain is built from TRBV15 and TRBJ2-3, with TRBD2 as a possible D gene (5 bases). CDR3 in DNA: TGTGCCACCAGCATCCAGAGGGGCACAGATACGCAGTATTTT. Amino acid sequence: CATSIQRGTDTQYF.